This T cell receptor (beta chain) came from a study of beta chain features in type 1 diabetes. The CDR3 loop spans 14 amino acids. Germline CDR1 and CDR2: SGDLS and YYNGEE. V shed 3 bases and J 4 bases; nucleotides not matched to a gene: 4. The whole isolated RNA underwent reverse transcription, so sequencing captured expressed TCRB transcripts. TCRdb keeps only in-frame clones here, not all; method: immunoSEQ multiplex PCR. The sample lists more than 140,000 clones; approximately 9.8% were seen once. This clone was recorded a few times. Sequenced input: central memory CD4+ T cells from blood. The TCR was taken from a woman in her thirties or forties in good health. The chain joins TRBV9 to TRBJ2-1; 7 positions agree with TRBD1. CDR3 amino acids: CASSGQGVYNEQFF. CDR3 DNA: TGTGCCAGCAGCGGACAGGGCGTATACAATGAGCAGTTCTTC.